The sequence of this TCR beta chain was determined in a study of regulatory T cells in long-lasting Graves disease. The study, taken as a whole, reports: Persistent patients shared more public clonotypes (2,741) than newly diagnosed patients (about 970).

This CDR3 region has 13 residues. Losses at the gene ends were 8 bases for V and 4 bases for J; bases not matched to a gene: 4. The time point: persistent/refractory GD, antithyroid drugs over 5 years with positive TRAb. Scientists built the TCR library using RNA that was extracted from PBMCs. American Thyroid Association guidelines defined how Graves' disease was diagnosed. This clonotype was detected ten times or more. Its specificity is unknown. To make TCR beta libraries, researchers used iRepertoire HTBI primers and Arm-PCR of CDR3 regions. TCRdb passed the multiplex PCR reads through MiXCR, listing each CDR3 protein once. The sample consists of about 420,000 distinct CDR3 sequences, 20% to 30% of them appearing once.

The specimen comprised peripheral blood mononuclear cells (PBMCs), sampled when the disease was refractory, from a patient treated with antithyroid drugs. The V and J genes are TRBV12-3 or TRBV12-4 and TRBJ1-2, with 10 bases fitting TRBD1. The sequence came from a female donor with Graves disease. The CDR3 DNA reads TGTGCCAGCGGGACAGGGGTCGGCTATGGCTACACCTTC. It is translated as CASGTGVGYGYTF.